One and the same sample provided the 15 T cell receptor beta chains below, sequenced in a study of identical twins. Each CDR3 protein is one row after TCRdb ran MiXCR on the 5' RACE reads. The sample yields about 810,000 distinct CDR3 sequences, more than 9% seen once. These sequences were also reported in another study, on yellow fever vaccine responses in identical twins.

The sample comprised PBMCs. The receptors here all came from a woman younger than 30 in good health.

This clonotype was seen a handful of times. The CDR3: CASSLLASGSLNEQFF. As DNA, the CDR3 is TGTGCCAGCAGCTTACTTGCTAGCGGGAGTCTTAATGAGCAGTTCTTC. The V gene is TRBV7-2, the J gene TRBJ2-1; 10 positions match TRBD2. CDR3 length: 16 amino acids. J gave up 7 bases and V 2 bases, and 8 bases lay outside the gene matches. Germline V gives CDR1 SGHTA, CDR2 FQGNSA.

This clonotype was seen more than once but under ten times. The CDR3 DNA reads as TGTGCCATCAGTCAAGGGTCAAACTATGGCTACACCTTC. Its translation is CAISQGSNYGYTF. The V call is TRBV10-3, the J call TRBJ1-2; D is unresolved. The ends were cut back, 5 bases at V and 2 bases at J, with 9 bases in the middle. The CDR3 runs 13 residues. Germline V gene lookup returns CDR1 ENHRY and CDR2 SYGVKD.

This clonotype was seen more than once but under ten times. This sequence joins TRBV20-1 and TRBJ2-3, with 10 positions matching TRBD2. The CDR3 consists of 15 residues. Germline CDR1 is DFQATT and CDR2 is SNEGSKA (reference sequence). With V trimmed by 5 bases and J by 2 bases, 7 bases remained unmatched. The CDR3 here is CSAYHTSGVTDTQYF. The CDR3 region has the DNA TGCAGTGCTTACCACACTAGCGGGGTCACAGATACGCAGTATTTT.

The genes are TRBV7-2 and TRBJ2-3, with 9 bases aligning to TRBD2. Germline V gene sequence: CDR1 SGHTA, CDR2 FQGNSA. This CDR3 contains 16 residues. V was pared by 2 bases and J by 4 bases, with 7 bases of the junction left unmatched. The CDR3 loop reads CASSLLAGSLADTQYF. CDR3 in DNA: TGTGCCAGCAGCTTACTAGCGGGGAGTCTCGCAGATACGCAGTATTTT. The whole variable domain, filled in from reference TRBV7-2 and TRBJ2-3, reads GAGVSQSPSNKVTEKGKDVELRCDPISGHTALYWYRQSLGQGLEFLIYFQGNSAPDKSGLPSDRFSAERTGGSVSTLTIQRTQQEDSAVYLCASSLLAGSLADTQYFGPGTRLTVL.

This chain uses TRBV10-3 with TRBJ2-7; 9 nucleotides match TRBD2. V trimming: 2 bases; J trimming: 4 bases; junction bases outside the gene matches: 9. CDR1 and CDR2 (germline): ENHRY, SYGVKD. The CDR3 is 16 amino acids. The CDR3 loop reads CAISENVGGREYEQYF. CDR3 nucleotides: TGTGCCATCAGTGAGAACGTTGGCGGGAGGGAGTACGAGCAGTACTTC.

This chain uses TRBV7-6 with TRBJ2-7; no reliable D call. The CDR3 sequence is 13 residues long. CDR1 is SGHVS and CDR2 is FNYEAQ in the germline V gene. V lost 3 bases and J lost 7, with 13 bases in between. In nucleotides, the CDR3 is TGTGCCAGCAGCTTTGAGGTAGCTAGAGAGCAGTACTTC. Protein product: CASSFEVAREQYF.

This clonotype was counted many times. V and J are TRBV28 and TRBJ1-2; D uncertain. Trimming removed 5 bases from V and 2 bases from J, with 12 bases in between. CDR3 length equals 14 residues. CDR1 MDHEN and CDR2 SYDVKM come from the germline V gene. CDR3 residues: CASSPPNRNYGYTF. The CDR3, as DNA: TGTGCCAGCAGTCCCCCGAACAGAAACTATGGCTACACCTTC.

This clonotype was seen many times. The V call is TRBV5-1, the J call TRBJ2-1; TRBD1 matches at 9 bases. Trimming cost V 2 bases and J 5 bases; bases outside gene matches: 8. The CDR3 runs to 16 residues. The germline V gene has CDR1 SGHRS and CDR2 YFSETQ. CDR3 protein: CASSLPGTGNNNEQFF. CDR3 DNA: TGCGCCAGCAGCTTACCGGGGACAGGGAACAACAATGAGCAGTTCTTC.

In DNA form, the CDR3 reads TGTGCCAGCAAAACACAGTTTCAAGAGACCCAGTACTTC. It is translated as CASKTQFQETQYF. V and J are TRBV3-1 and TRBJ2-5, with unresolved D. Germline CDR1 and CDR2: LGHDT and YNNKEL (reference sequence). This CDR3 contains 13 residues. The V end was cut by 7 bases, the J end by 2 bases, with 11 bases between.

This clonotype has just a few counts. The junction departs from germline at one end; a sequencing error may be responsible. The J gene is TRBJ2-7, the V gene TRBV29-1; D call uncertain. The length of the CDR3 is 13 residues. Germline assignment: CDR1 SQVTM and CDR2 ANQGSEA. CDR3 sequence (DNA): TGCAGCGTGTCTATGCCAACAGCCTATGAGCAGTACTTC. Residues: CSVSMPTAYEQYF.

This chain uses TRBV27 with TRBJ2-1, with D perhaps TRBD2 (6 bases). The ends were cut back, 0 bases at V and 5 bases at J, with 11 bases in the middle. The length of the CDR3 is 15 residues. CDR1 is MNHEY, CDR2 SMNVEV, per germline (reference sequence). The CDR3 here is CASSLSASEHNEQFF. CDR3 in DNA: TGTGCCAGCAGTTTATCGGCTAGCGAACACAATGAGCAGTTCTTC.

The sample holds many counts of this clonotype. This chain uses TRBV6-5 with TRBJ1-1; D is uncertain. V was clipped by 2 bases and J by 1 base, with 11 bases between them. Germline V gene lookup returns CDR1 MNHEY and CDR2 SVGAGI. The CDR3 is 15 amino acids. CDR3 bases: TGTGCCAGCAGTTACACGCCCTCCACGAACACTGAAGCTTTCTTT. Translating it yields CASSYTPSTNTEAFF.

This clonotype was counted a few times. The chain has TRBV12-3 or TRBV12-4 and TRBJ1-3; 9 bases match TRBD1. The CDR3 consists of 15 residues. The V segment lost 4 bases and the J segment 7 bases; nucleotides outside the gene matches: 8. The CDR3 nucleotides read TGTGCCAGCAGTTCCCAGGGACAGGGCCGGAACACCATATATTTT. Its translation: CASSSQGQGRNTIYF.

The CDR3 sequence: CASSPSDRAYEQYV. The CDR3 DNA follows: TGTGCCAGCAGCCCCTCTGACAGAGCCTACGAGCAGTACGTC. The gene calls are TRBV9 and TRBJ2-7, with a tentative D call TRBD1 (5 bases). The CDR3 sequence is 14 residues long. Trimming removed 4 bases at V and 2 bases at J, with 13 bases between. CDR1 is SGDLS and CDR2 is YYNGEE in the germline V gene.

This clonotype was seen more than once but under ten times. This rearrangement joins TRBV27 to TRBJ2-2; D call uncertain. V lost 2 bases to trimming and J lost 7 bases, with 11 bases between them. The CDR3 has 14 residues. CDR1 and CDR2 (germline): MNHEY, SMNVEV (reference sequence). CDR3 DNA: TGTGCCAGCAGTTTAGTCGGCACAGTCGGGGAGCTGTTTTTT. It translates to CASSLVGTVGELFF.